A selection of T cell receptor beta chains follows, all from one sample in a study of CD4 and CD8 cells across lung adenocarcinoma regions. A single record per CDR3 protein comes from TCRdb applying MiXCR to the PCR reads. Of 10,000 to 15,000 distinct CDR3 sequences listed, around 50% are singletons. Sequencing input: CD8+ T cells from the margin of a lung tumor. These receptors all come from a female donor with lung adenocarcinoma. The CD4 and CD8 labels of this study may be unreliable. Both conserved end residues are part of each CDR3. D genes are given only for firm matches. Rows may omit the clone size; those that give it use once, few, many or a size class.

clone size,D gene,V gene,J gene,CDR3 DNA,CDR3 protein
few,TRBD2,TRBV6-5,TRBJ2-1,TGTGCCAGCAGTTCCCCGGGGGGAGTTGGGCGTGAGCAGTTCTTC,CASSSPGGVGREQFF
.,.,TRBV12-3/TRBV12-4,TRBJ2-4,TGTGGCCGCAGTTCCACAGATACTCAGTACTTC,CGRSSTDTQYF
.,.,TRBV12-3/TRBV12-4,TRBJ2-3,TGTGCCAGCAGTTTAGGTCAGAGTCTGACGGCTAGCACAGAGACCCAGTATTTC,CASSLGQSLTASTETQYF
few,TRBD2,TRBV25-1,TRBJ2-5,TGTGCCAGCGGACTAGCGGGGAGACAAGAGACCCAGTACTTC,CASGLAGRQETQYF
many,.,TRBV6-1,TRBJ2-5,TGTGCCAGGGACGAAGGACAGCGAGAGACCCAGTACTTC,CARDEGQRETQYF
.,.,TRBV6-1,TRBJ2-5,TGTGCCAGCAGTGAAGCGGGGCACGACCACGAGAACCAGTACTTC,CASSEAGHDHENQYF
.,.,TRBV7-3,TRBJ2-1,TGTGCCAGCAGCTTATCTAGCGAATACAATGAGCTGTTTTTC,CASSLSSEYNELFF
.,.,TRBV30,TRBJ2-3,TGTGCCTGGAGTGTAGGGTCGGGGGCCCCAGATACGCAGTATTTT,CAWSVGSGAPDTQYF
medium-sized,TRBD1,TRBV7-2,TRBJ1-2,TGTGCCAGCAGTACACCCGGGACAGGGAGAACCTATGGCTACACCTTC,CASSTPGTGRTYGYTF
once,.,TRBV25-1,TRBJ2-1,TGTGCCCTCGAGGTGAGGGGGGCAAACACGCAGTATTTC,CALEVRGANTQYF
few,.,TRBV6-5,TRBJ1-6,TGTGCCAGCAGTTACGGGCAGGTGGGATCACCCCTCCACTTT,CASSYGQVGSPLHF
.,.,TRBV7-7,TRBJ1-1,TGTGCTAGCAGCCCAGATCTTAACACTGAAGCTTTCTTT,CASSPDLNTEAFF
few,TRBD1,TRBV7-2,TRBJ1-6,TGTGCCAGCAGCTCCAACAGGGGCGCCGTTTCACCCCTCCACTTT,CASSSNRGAVSPLHF
.,.,TRBV6-5,TRBJ2-1,TGTGCCAGCAGTTACCATCAAGATAGGGGACAGTTCTTC,CASSYHQDRGQFF
.,.,TRBV5-1,TRBJ1-2,TGCGCCAGCAGCTTGGACCAGGACTATGGCTACACCTTC,CASSLDQDYGYTF
few,.,TRBV5-1,TRBJ1-4,TGCGCCAGCAGCTTGATGGGGAGATCAACTAATGAAAAACTGTTTTTT,CASSLMGRSTNEKLFF
once,.,TRBV6-1,TRBJ2-5,TGTGCCAGCTCGGGGGACCTAAACCAAGAGACCCAGTACTTT,CASSGDLNQETQYF
few,.,TRBV6-2/TRBV6-3,TRBJ2-7,TGTGCCAGCAGTTCGGTAGGACGGGCTGAGCAGTACTTC,CASSSVGRAEQYF
.,.,TRBV6-1,TRBJ2-3,TGTGCCAGCAGTGTGGACAGCAACAATGCGCAGTATTTT,CASSVDSNNAQYF
.,.,TRBV6-1,TRBJ2-3,TGTGCCAGCAGGGAGGCGTGGGGGAAAAATACGCAGTATTTT,CASREAWGKNTQYF
.,.,TRBV12-3/TRBV12-4,TRBJ2-4,TGTGCCAGCAGTTTAGGTCAGAGTCTGACGGCTAGCACAGACATTCAGTACTTC,CASSLGQSLTASTDIQYF
.,.,TRBV27,TRBJ1-1,TGTGCCACCCAAAACAGCATGAACACTGAAGCTTTCTTT,CATQNSMNTEAFF
.,TRBD2,TRBV6-1,TRBJ2-7,TGTGCCAGGGGGCAAGGTAGCGGGGGGCCAGATACGCAGTACTTC,CARGQGSGGPDTQYF
medium-sized,.,TRBV6-5,TRBJ1-1,TGTGCCAGCAGTGACTCAGACGGGCTGGTCACTGAAGCTTTCTTT,CASSDSDGLVTEAFF
.,.,TRBV5-1,TRBJ1-1,TGCGCCAGCAGCATAGAAGGGGGAGACACTGAAGCTTTCTTT,CASSIEGGDTEAFF
many,.,TRBV4-2,TRBJ2-1,TGTGCCAGCAGCCAAGAGGGCCAGACGGATCCGCGGGGCAGCGACAATGAGCAGTTCTTC,CASSQEGQTDPRGSDNEQFF
.,.,TRBV6-1,TRBJ2-3,TGTGCCAGCAGGAGAAGCCGGGGCGGCAGGACAGAGACGCAGTATTTT,CASRRSRGGRTETQYF
few,.,TRBV20-1,TRBJ2-1,TGCAGTGCGGACCGAACAGGAGACAATGAGCAGTTCTTC,CSADRTGDNEQFF